A selection of T cell receptor beta chains follows, all from one sample in a study of T cell responses to AZD1222 COVID-19 vaccine. Clones were read by immunoSEQ multiplex PCR, and TCRdb kept only the in-frame ones, dropping some. The table lists 150,000 or so clones, 85% to 90% of them singletons. The sequences come from peripheral blood, collected on day 0 of AZD1222 vaccination. The receptors here all came from an adult in good health. CDR3s include the opening cysteine and the closing phenylalanine or tryptophan. D genes are given only for firm matches. Rows give clone size only sometimes, using once, few, many, or a class for an expanded clone.

clone_size | j_call | d_call | v_call | cdr3_nt | cdr3_aa
. | TRBJ1-5 | . | TRBV7-2 | TGTGCCAGCAGCTTAGGTTTGGGGGCTAATCAGCCCCAGCATTTT | CASSLGLGANQPQHF
. | TRBJ1-1 | . | TRBV29-1 | TGCAGCGTTCGGAACACTGAAGCTTTCTTT | CSVRNTEAFF
. | TRBJ1-3 | . | TRBV6-5 | TGTGCCAGCAGTTACTCGAGGTTGAGCACCATATATTTT | CASSYSRLSTIYF
. | TRBJ2-3 | TRBD1 | TRBV24-1 | TGTGCCACCAGAGGAAGACAGGGGGATATGGGTACGCAGTATTTT | CATRGRQGDMGTQYF
. | TRBJ2-1 | . | TRBV30 | TGTGCCCTCCAGACTAGGGCCGGGTCCTACAATGAGCAGTTCTTC | CALQTRAGSYNEQFF
. | TRBJ2-1 | . | TRBV29-1 | TGCAGCGTTCAAAAAGGGGTCGGCTCCTACAATGAGCAGTTCTTC | CSVQKGVGSYNEQFF
. | TRBJ1-2 | . | TRBV7-2 | TGTGCCAGCCACGACTATGGCTACACCTTC | CASHDYGYTF
few | TRBJ2-6 | . | TRBV2 | TGTGCCAGCAGCCCTACCTCGGTGCAGGCCCTTATGTCTGGGGCCAACGTCCTGACTTTC | CASSPTSVQALMSGANVLTF
. | TRBJ1-4 | . | TRBV13 | TGTGCCAGCAGCTTAGGGGACAGAAAGAATGAAAAACTGTTTTTT | CASSLGDRKNEKLFF
. | TRBJ1-5 | TRBD1 | TRBV6-2/TRBV6-3 | TGTGCCAGCAGTAGGGACAGGGTGGTAAAGGACAATCAGCCCCAGCATTTT | CASSRDRVVKDNQPQHF
. | TRBJ1-2 | TRBD1 | TRBV13 | TGTGCCAGCAGCAAGAAGGGACAGGGTAATGGCTACACCTTC | CASSKKGQGNGYTF
. | TRBJ1-5 | . | TRBV5-6 | TGTGCCAGCAGCTTGAATTTGAACAATCAGCCCCAGCATTTT | CASSLNLNNQPQHF
. | TRBJ2-7 | . | TRBV7-3 | TGTGCCAGCAGCAACGGACTTACCTACGACGAGCAGTACTTC | CASSNGLTYDEQYF
. | TRBJ1-1 | . | TRBV5-1 | TGCGCCAGCAGCCCGACAGGTTCGAACACTGAAGCTTTCTTT | CASSPTGSNTEAFF
. | TRBJ1-1 | TRBD1 | TRBV5-4 | TGTGCCAGCAGCAAGGGACAGTCGAACACTGAAGCTTTCTTT | CASSKGQSNTEAFF
once | TRBJ2-1 | TRBD1 | TRBV5-6 | TGTGCCAGCAGCATGGGACAGGGGTTAAGGAATGAGCAGTTCTTC | CASSMGQGLRNEQFF
. | TRBJ1-6 | . | TRBV7-8 | TGTGCCAGCAGCTTACAGGCAATTAATTCACCCCTCCACTTT | CASSLQAINSPLHF
. | TRBJ1-2 | TRBD1 | TRBV5-6 | TGTGCCAGCAGCTCGGGACAGCTCATTTACTATGGCTACACCTTC | CASSSGQLIYYGYTF